This TCR beta chain is drawn from a study of blood T cell repertoires in COVID-19. Looking at the study overall: Both acute and convalescent COVID-19 samples were obtained from the United States, Italy and Spain. T cells, B-cell-depleted T cells, or PBMCs provided the cDNA or gDNA that served as material.

Per the original methods: For nucleated cells, counts were estimated from reference gene primer amplification. Sequenced by immunoSEQ multiplex PCR; TCRdb stores in-frame clones only, minus some. Clone size and V and J calls were adopted from that table, with D and trimming inferred from the DNA. The data contain 250,000 to 300,000 clones, over 85% of them singletons. This clone has just a few counts. Followed longitudinally, the Seattle patients had been enrolled during active infection. CDR3 length equals 15 residues. Looked up from germline, CDR1 is LNHNV and CDR2 is YYDKDF (reference sequence). V was clipped by 0 bases and J by 5 bases, with 14 bases between them.

The chain links TRBV15 to TRBJ2-7; tentatively, D is TRBD2 (6 bases). Input material: peripheral blood. The TCR sequence derives from a woman between 25 and 40 years old with COVID-19, enrolled during active disease. CDR3 nucleotide sequence: TGTGCCACCAGCAGAGATCGTGGGGGGAGCGACGAGCAGTACTTC. It translates to CATSRDRGGSDEQYF.